One and the same sample provided the 6 T cell receptor beta chains below, sequenced in a study of blood T cell repertoires in COVID-19. The data were produced by immunoSEQ multiplex PCR, yet TCRdb's version contains in-frame clones alone and is incomplete. Here the sample spans a few hundred thousand clones, approximately 83% being singletons. Input material: PBMCs or T cells enriched from blood (not recorded which). Receptor source: a woman in her forties with acute COVID-19.

The chain uses TRBV28 and TRBJ2-2; TRBD2 might be the D (5 bases). V was trimmed by 7 bases and J by 2 bases, leaving 14 bases between them. Germline assignment: CDR1 MDHEN and CDR2 SYDVKM. This CDR3 is 15 amino acids long. The CDR3 DNA follows: TGTGCCAGCACCACTCCTAGCCCCAACACCGGGGAGCTGTTTTTT. Protein sequence: CASTTPSPNTGELFF.

V and J are TRBV5-1 and TRBJ1-2; 7 nucleotides agree with TRBD1. CDR3 length: 12 residues. CDR1 is SGHRS, CDR2 YFSETQ, per germline. Losses at the gene ends were 4 bases for V and 12 bases for J; bases not matched to a gene: 9. CDR3 sequence: CASSEDRNRHTF. CDR3 sequence (DNA): TGCGCCAGCAGCGAGGACAGGAATAGGCACACCTTC.

This clone was seen a handful of times. The V and J genes are TRBV28 and TRBJ1-5; 9 bases map to TRBD1. CDR1 MDHEN and CDR2 SYDVKM come from the germline V gene. The CDR3 length is 16 residues. J gave up 6 bases and V 4 bases, and 10 bases lay outside the gene matches. The CDR3 loop reads CASSSRDRETSQPQHF. The CDR3 region has the DNA TGTGCCAGCAGTTCTAGGGACAGGGAGACGTCTCAGCCCCAGCATTTT.

The chain recombines TRBV19 with TRBJ2-7, with 11 bases lining up with TRBD1. In germline, CDR1 is LNHDA, CDR2 SQIVND (reference sequence). The CDR3 contains 16 residues. V lost 6 bases, J lost 2 bases, and 9 bases stayed unmatched. The DNA for the CDR3 is TGTGCCAGTAGCACCGGACAGGGGGCCAGCCCCTACGAGCAGTACTTC. Encoded protein: CASSTGQGASPYEQYF.

DNA of the CDR3: TGTGCCACCAGCCCCGGGGGAGACTATGGCTACACCTTC. Its protein is CATSPGGDYGYTF. The chain links TRBV24-1 to TRBJ1-2, with D perhaps TRBD1 (5 bases). CDR1 and CDR2 (germline): KGHDR, SFDVKD. The CDR3 extends over 13 amino acids. V shed 7 bases and J shed 3 bases, with 11 bases lying between them.

The chain combines TRBV13 with TRBJ1-2, with 8 bases fitting TRBD1. V lost 0 bases and J lost 3; bases outside the gene matches: 0. Looked up from germline, CDR1 is PRHDT and CDR2 is FYEKMQ (reference sequence). CDR3 length: 14 amino acids. The CDR3 loop is CASSLGQGDYGYTF. The CDR3 DNA follows: TGTGCCAGCAGCTTAGGACAGGGGGACTATGGCTACACCTTC.